This T cell receptor beta chain originates from a study of T cell responses to AZD1222 COVID-19 vaccine. Data came from immunoSEQ multiplex PCR; TCRdb stores just in-frame clones and leaves some out. The data show about 83,000 clones, with around 93% seen just once and around 28% held by the top ten. General study findings and limits: A rise in Spike-specific TCR breadth and depth followed two AZD1222 doses. Nearly half of spike-specific TCRs reportedly target variant regions that are unmutated in the B.1.351 and B.1.1.7 variants. White British donors predominated, females outnumbered males, and clonal diversity was possibly underestimated.

Recipients boosted at about 4 weeks or about 12 weeks are pooled. Of note for this clone: The antigen remains unidentified.

The source material was peripheral blood, sampled 28 days after the second AZD1222 dose. This receptor was obtained from an adult who received the AZD1222 COVID-19 vaccine.

CDR3 sequence (DNA): TGTGCCAGCAGCCCCCCCTCGGCAGGGAATGAGCAGTTCTTC. This encodes CASSPPSAGNEQFF. The V call is TRBV7-9, the J call TRBJ2-1; the D gene is possibly TRBD1 (5 bases). V lost 5 bases, J lost 7 bases, and 15 bases lay in between. There are 14 residues in the CDR3. The germline V gene has CDR1 SEHNR and CDR2 FQNEAQ (reference sequence).